This T cell receptor (beta chain) was recorded in a study of T cell responses to AZD1222 COVID-19 vaccine. Study results and limitations: Most donors were white British and more were female, and clonal diversity was possibly underestimated.

The CDR3 length is 17 residues. V was trimmed by 1 base and J by 1 base, leaving 16 bases between them. The germline V gene has CDR1 LGHNA and CDR2 YSLEER. Generated by immunoSEQ multiplex PCR, the TCRdb table keeps only in-frame clones and is missing some. The repertoire holds 120,000 or so clones, with about 88% as singletons. Details on this clone: Its cognate antigen is unknown.

This specimen consisted of peripheral blood, obtained 28 days after the second AZD1222 dose. The TCR was taken from an adult who received the AZD1222 COVID-19 vaccine. The chain recombines TRBV4-3 with TRBJ1-1; D gene uncertain. CDR3 DNA: TGCGCCAGCAGCCAAGGAACGACCGGGTCCAAGAACACTGAAGCTTTCTTT. Translated, it gives CASSQGTTGSKNTEAFF.